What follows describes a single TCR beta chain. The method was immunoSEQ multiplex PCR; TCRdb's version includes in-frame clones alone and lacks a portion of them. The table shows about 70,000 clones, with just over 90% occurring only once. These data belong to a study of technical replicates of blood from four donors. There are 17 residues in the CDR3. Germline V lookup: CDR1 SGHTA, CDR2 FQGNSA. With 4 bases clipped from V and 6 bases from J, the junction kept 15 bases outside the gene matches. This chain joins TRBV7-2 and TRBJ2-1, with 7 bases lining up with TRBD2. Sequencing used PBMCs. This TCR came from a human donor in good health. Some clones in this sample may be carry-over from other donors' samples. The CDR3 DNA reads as TGTGCCAGCAGCTCGAGAATATTGCGGGAGCCTGGCAATGAGCAGTTCTTC. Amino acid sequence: CASSSRILREPGNEQFF.